The 22 T cell receptor beta chains below were found in one sample sequenced in a study of identical twins. TCRdb re-analysed the 5' RACE reads in MiXCR, keeping a single row per CDR3 protein. The data contain roughly 770,000 distinct CDR3 sequences, 15% to 20% of them singletons. These data were also filed under a second study, of T cells expressing NK-cell markers.

Material: PBMCs. These receptor sequences come from a woman aged 18-30 years in good health.

This clonotype was recorded a few times. V and J are TRBV9 and TRBJ2-1, with 10 bases aligning to TRBD2. CDR1 and CDR2 (germline): SGDLS, YYNGEE. The V gene end was trimmed by 4 bases and the J gene end by 4 bases; junction bases not matched to a gene: 8. CDR3 length equals 16 residues. CDR3 DNA sequence: TGTGCCAGCAGCCTCCAAGCGGGAGGGTCTTACAATGAGCAGTTCTTC. This encodes CASSLQAGGSYNEQFF.

This rearrangement joins TRBV5-1 to TRBJ2-3; possible D gene TRBD1, 5 bases. Trimming pared 0 bases from V and 0 bases from J, leaving 14 bases between. Germline V CDR1 and CDR2: SGHRS, YFSETQ. This CDR3 has 17 amino acids. This chain's CDR3 is CASSLAKGAGSTDTQYF. The CDR3 coding sequence is TGCGCCAGCAGCTTGGCCAAGGGCGCAGGGAGCACAGATACGCAGTATTTT.

This clonotype was seen repeatedly, ten times or more. This rearrangement joins TRBV7-9 to TRBJ1-1; no reliable D call. There are 12 residues in the CDR3. The V and J ends lost 6 bases and 0 bases respectively, with 5 bases between them. Germline V CDR1 and CDR2: SEHNR, FQNEAQ (reference sequence). For the CDR3, the DNA is TGTGCCAGCAGGAGGGTGAACACTGAAGCTTTCTTT. Its translation: CASRRVNTEAFF.

The CDR3 nucleotides are TGTGCCAGCAGCTTGTCTGAGGGCCTGTATGGCTACACCTTC. This encodes CASSLSEGLYGYTF. The chain joins TRBV5-6 to TRBJ1-2; unclear D gene. The CDR3 consists of 14 residues. The germline V and J ends were trimmed by 1 base and 5 bases, with 12 bases remaining between them. Germline V CDR1 and CDR2: SGHDT, YYEEEE.

V and J are TRBV20-1 and TRBJ2-3; D not resolved. CDR3 length: 11 residues. CDR1 and CDR2 from the germline V gene are DFQATT and SNEGSKA (reference sequence). Trimming took off 6 bases at V and 5 bases at J, with 9 bases between the two ends. CDR3 nucleotide sequence: TGCAGTGCCATAGAGAAAGATACGCAGTATTTT. It codes for CSAIEKDTQYF.

This clonotype was detected only a few times. The chain is built from TRBV5-1 and TRBJ2-7; perhaps TRBD2 as D (7 bases). V lost 2 bases, J lost 7 bases, and 10 bases lay in between. The germline CDR1 and CDR2 sequences are SGHRS and YFSETQ. This CDR3 has 12 amino acids. The CDR3 nucleotides are TGCGCCAGCAGCTTAGGGGGGGAAGAGCAGTACTTC. This translates into CASSLGGEEQYF.

This clonotype was observed at least ten times. The genes are TRBV5-1 and TRBJ1-2; maybe TRBD1 (5 bases). The germline V gene has CDR1 SGHRS and CDR2 YFSETQ. This CDR3 spans 14 amino acids. V lost 4 bases to trimming and J lost 0 bases, with 10 bases between them. The CDR3 sequence: CASSDGHSNYGYTF. In DNA, the CDR3 is TGCGCCAGCAGCGATGGACATTCTAACTATGGCTACACCTTC.

This clonotype was counted only a few times. V gene TRBV10-3 combines with J gene TRBJ2-7; D remains unclear. Trimming removed 7 bases from V and 3 bases from J, with 10 bases in between. This CDR3 is built from 12 residues. The germline V gene has CDR1 ENHRY and CDR2 SYGVKD. CDR3 region: CAITKDGYEQYF. The CDR3 DNA reads as TGTGCCATCACGAAGGACGGCTACGAGCAGTACTTC.

J is TRBJ1-1 and V is TRBV15; no clear D. Trimming removed 9 bases from V and 13 bases from J, with 24 bases in between. The CDR3 covers 13 residues. Per the germline V gene, CDR1 is LNHNV and CDR2 is YYDKDF (reference sequence). This CDR3 is CATTRWRERVVFF. CDR3 sequence (DNA): TGTGCCACTACACGATGGAGGGAGCGGGTGGTTTTCTTT.

This clonotype was seen a few times. This rearrangement joins TRBV20-1 to TRBJ1-1; 9 positions match TRBD1. This CDR3 is 15 amino acids long. Trimming took 5 bases from V and 3 from J; bases not matched to a gene: 10. CDR1 and CDR2 (germline): DFQATT, SNEGSKA (reference sequence). The CDR3 is CSAVRGQGGHTEAFF. The CDR3 nucleotides read TGCAGTGCTGTGAGGGGACAGGGAGGTCACACTGAAGCTTTCTTT.

The gene calls are TRBV28 and TRBJ1-1; D call uncertain. Trimming removed 10 bases from V and 13 bases from J, with 16 bases in between. The CDR3 runs to 10 residues. CDR1 MDHEN and CDR2 SYDVKM come from the germline V gene. The CDR3 reads CAMRPRRVFF. CDR3 nucleotide sequence: TGTGCCATGAGACCGAGGCGAGTTTTCTTT.

This sequence joins TRBV11-3 and TRBJ2-1; TRBD1 matches at 10 bases. This CDR3 is 15 amino acids long. V was clipped by 4 bases and J by 8 bases; unmatched bases: 8. CDR1 is SGHNT and CDR2 is YENEEA in the germline V gene. The CDR3 loop is CASSSWGDRGDEQFF. Written as DNA, the CDR3 is TGTGCCAGCAGCTCCTGGGGGGACAGGGGCGATGAGCAGTTCTTC.

The chain combines TRBV15 with TRBJ1-1; D possibly corresponds to TRBD1 (5 bases). The germline CDR1 and CDR2 sequences are LNHNV and YYDKDF (reference sequence). V was clipped by 4 bases and J by 7 bases, with 10 bases between them. CDR3 length: 12 residues. CDR3 in amino acids: CATSIGEIEAFF. Here the CDR3 DNA reads TGTGCCACCAGCATAGGGGAAATTGAAGCTTTCTTT.

The genes are TRBV5-1 and TRBJ2-3, with 7 bases lining up with TRBD2. CDR1 and CDR2 from the germline V gene are SGHRS and YFSETQ. V shed 0 bases, J shed 3 bases, and the junction held 4 bases outside the gene matches. The CDR3 has 15 residues. The CDR3 loop is CASSLGGSGTDTQYF. CDR3 nucleotides: TGCGCCAGCAGCTTGGGCGGGAGTGGAACAGATACGCAGTATTTT.

The chain recombines TRBV6-5 with TRBJ2-1; 9 positions agree with TRBD2. Per the germline V gene, CDR1 is MNHEY and CDR2 is SVGAGI. The CDR3 length is 16 residues. V shed 2 bases and J 6 bases; nucleotides not matched to a gene: 8. DNA for the CDR3: TGTGCCAGCAGTTACCCGGCGGGGGGGCGGGGCAATGAGCAGTTCTTC. It codes for CASSYPAGGRGNEQFF.

This clonotype turned up a few times. V and J are TRBV6-1 and TRBJ2-7, with D hard to call. Germline V gene sequence: CDR1 MNHNS, CDR2 SASEGT. The CDR3 runs to 14 residues. Trimming removed 6 bases at V and 2 bases at J, with 14 bases between. The CDR3 reads CASSNQRFAYEQYF. The CDR3 bases are TGTGCCAGCAGCAACCAGAGGTTCGCCTACGAGCAGTACTTC.

V usage is TRBV5-1 and J usage is TRBJ2-2; D gene unclear. The germline V gene has CDR1 SGHRS and CDR2 YFSETQ. The CDR3 spans 14 residues. The V gene lost 2 bases and the J gene lost 1 base, with 6 bases spanning the gap. The CDR3 DNA sequence: TGCGCCAGCAGCTTCCACCAGAACACCGGGGAGCTGTTTTTT. Its translation: CASSFHQNTGELFF.

The CDR3 DNA reads TGCAGCGGTGATAGTGGGGGAACCACAGATACGCAGTATTTT. As protein: CSGDSGGTTDTQYF. The chain links TRBV29-1 to TRBJ2-3; D assignment may be TRBD1 or TRBD2 (5 bases each). This CDR3 contains 14 residues. V gave up 7 bases and J gave up 2 bases, with 16 bases separating them. Germline-derived CDR1 and CDR2 are SQVTM and ANQGSEA.

This clonotype was seen a handful of times. V gene TRBV12-3 or TRBV12-4 combines with J gene TRBJ2-5; TRBD2 agrees at 7 bases. The J segment lost 6 bases and the V segment lost 6 bases, leaving 4 bases of the junction unmatched. The length of the CDR3 is 12 residues. The CDR3 here is CASRGTTQTQYF. CDR3 DNA: TGTGCCAGCAGGGGGACTACGCAGACCCAGTACTTC.

The chain combines TRBV6-1 with TRBJ2-7; D may be TRBD1 (5 bases). V lost 7 bases to trimming and J lost 4 bases, with 20 bases between them. This CDR3 is 15 amino acids long. The germline CDR1 and CDR2 sequences are MNHNS and SASEGT. In DNA, the CDR3 is TGTGCCAGCACTCAGGTGGACACCCAATGGTACGAGCAGTACTTC. Translated: CASTQVDTQWYEQYF.

In this sample, this clonotype turned up a few times. This chain connects TRBV5-1 to TRBJ2-7; D ambiguous. The CDR3 extends over 10 amino acids. V was clipped by 4 bases and J by 6 bases, with 5 bases between them. From germline, CDR1 is SGHRS and CDR2 YFSETQ. DNA for the CDR3: TGCGCCAGCAGCGGGTCCGAGCAGTACTTC. Residues: CASSGSEQYF.

In this sample, this clonotype turned up a few times. V usage is TRBV10-3 and J usage is TRBJ2-7; tentative D call: TRBD2 (6 bases). This CDR3 region has 14 residues. Germline CDR1 reads ENHRY; CDR2 reads SYGVKD. Trimming removed 7 bases from V and 6 bases from J, with 19 bases in between. The CDR3 is CAINPGLVGGEQYF. CDR3 in DNA: TGTGCCATCAATCCGGGACTGGTTGGGGGCGAGCAGTACTTC.